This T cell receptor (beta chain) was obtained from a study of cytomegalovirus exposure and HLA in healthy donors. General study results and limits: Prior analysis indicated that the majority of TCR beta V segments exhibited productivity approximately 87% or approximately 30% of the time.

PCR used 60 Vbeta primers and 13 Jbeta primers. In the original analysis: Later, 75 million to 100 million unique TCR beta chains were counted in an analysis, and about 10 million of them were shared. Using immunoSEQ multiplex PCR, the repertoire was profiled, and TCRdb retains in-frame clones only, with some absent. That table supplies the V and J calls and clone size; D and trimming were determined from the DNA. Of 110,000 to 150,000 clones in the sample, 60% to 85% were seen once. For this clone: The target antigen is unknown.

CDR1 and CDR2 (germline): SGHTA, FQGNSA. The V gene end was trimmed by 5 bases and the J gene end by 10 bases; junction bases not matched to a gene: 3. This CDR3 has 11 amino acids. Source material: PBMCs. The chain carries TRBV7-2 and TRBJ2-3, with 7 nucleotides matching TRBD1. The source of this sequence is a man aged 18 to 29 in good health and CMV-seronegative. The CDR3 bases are TGTGCCAGCAGCACAGGGGCTCCGCAGTATTTT. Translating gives CASSTGAPQYF.